The 13 T cell receptor beta chains in this list originate from one sample, sequenced in a study of blood T cell repertoires in COVID-19. Here immunoSEQ multiplex PCR was the method, and the copy in TCRdb shows in-frame clones only, minus some. The sample contains some 150,000 clones, roughly 85% of which appear only once. Sequenced material: peripheral blood. These receptors were collected from a middle-aged man with acute or convalescent COVID-19.

This chain joins TRBV18 and TRBJ2-1; 12 nucleotides align to TRBD2. The germline V gene has CDR1 KGHSH and CDR2 LQKENI. The V and J ends lost 5 bases and 8 bases, in that order; junction bases with no gene match: 13. There are 17 residues in the CDR3. DNA for the CDR3: TGTGCCAGCTCATTAGCCGGACTAGCGGGGTCTGGGGATGAGCAGTTCTTC. Translation gives CASSLAGLAGSGDEQFF.

The genes are TRBV7-2 and TRBJ1-1; 7 bases are shared with TRBD1. Germline V gives CDR1 SGHTA, CDR2 FQGNSA. The CDR3 runs to 13 residues. V was pared by 4 bases and J by 4 bases, with 3 bases of the junction left unmatched. CDR3 in amino acids: CASSSNRGTEAFF. The DNA for the CDR3 is TGTGCCAGCAGCTCGAACAGGGGCACTGAAGCTTTCTTT.

This clone was counted between two and nine times. The rearrangement uses TRBV5-1 and TRBJ1-2, with 9 nucleotides matching TRBD1. Per the germline V gene, CDR1 is SGHRS and CDR2 is YFSETQ. Germline trimming cut 5 bases from V and 8 bases from J; bases unmatched to any gene: 7. This CDR3 has 13 amino acids. The CDR3 reads CASRETTGGGYTF. CDR3 DNA: TGCGCCAGCAGAGAGACGACAGGGGGAGGCTACACCTTC. Drawing the rest from reference TRBV5-1 and TRBJ1-2, the complete variable domain is KAGVTQTPRYLIKTRGQQVTLSCSPISGHRSVSWYQQTPGQGLQFLFEYFSETQRNKGNFPGRFSGRQFSNSRSEMNVSTLELGDSALYLCASRETTGGGYTFGSGTRLTVV.

This sequence joins TRBV11-2 and TRBJ2-2, with 8 bases lining up with TRBD2. V was clipped by 8 bases and J by 4 bases; unmatched bases: 6. This CDR3 is 14 amino acids long. The germline CDR1 and CDR2 sequences are SGHAT and FQNNGV. This chain's CDR3 is CASLGGGSTGELFF. The CDR3 DNA reads TGTGCCAGCCTCGGGGGGGGTTCCACCGGGGAGCTGTTTTTT.

Details on this clone: Additional DNA sequences in this sample encode the identical CDR3. This sequence joins TRBV7-3 and TRBJ1-1; D possibly corresponds to TRBD1 (6 bases). The CDR3 runs to 13 residues. V lost 3 bases to trimming and J lost 11 bases, with 16 bases between them. Germline V gives CDR1 SGHTA, CDR2 FQGTGA. The CDR3 reads CASSLTGDGVAFF. The CDR3 DNA reads TGTGCCAGCAGCTTGACAGGTGATGGCGTGGCTTTCTTT. Looking up the rest from reference TRBV7-3 and TRBJ1-1 gives the full variable domain: GAGVSQTPSNKVTEKGKYVELRCDPISGHTALYWYRQSLGQGPEFLIYFQGTGAADDSGLPNDRFFAVRPEGSVSTLKIQRTERGDSAVYLCASSLTGDGVAFFGQGTRLTVV.

The chain carries TRBV7-3 and TRBJ2-1, with 14 bases fitting TRBD2. V trimming: 7 bases; J trimming: 10 bases; junction bases outside the gene matches: 24. From germline, CDR1 is SGHTA and CDR2 FQGTGA. The CDR3 consists of 20 residues. In nucleotides, the CDR3 is TGTGCCAGCACCCAAATAAGGACTAGCGGGGGGATTAGGGTGTTCCTAGAGCAGTTCTTC. This gives the protein CASTQIRTSGGIRVFLEQFF.

The chain uses TRBV13 and TRBJ1-1, with D unresolved. The germline V and J ends were trimmed by 0 bases and 1 base, with 6 bases remaining between them. CDR3 size: 14 residues. Looked up from germline, CDR1 is PRHDT and CDR2 is FYEKMQ (reference sequence). The CDR3 sequence is CASSLGPGNTEAFF. CDR3 nucleotides: TGTGCCAGCAGCTTAGGTCCGGGGAACACTGAAGCTTTCTTT.

The V call is TRBV30, the J call TRBJ2-1; 9 bases fit TRBD2. V dropped 3 bases and J dropped 10; count of bases not matched to a gene: 4. The CDR3 has 12 residues. Germline values: CDR1 GTSNPN, CDR2 SVGIG (reference sequence). CDR3 sequence: CAWSQTSGEQFF. The CDR3 coding sequence is TGTGCCTGGAGCCAAACTAGCGGGGAGCAGTTCTTC.

This clone has a single count. The chain employs TRBV28 and TRBJ1-1, with D unresolved. Per germline, CDR1 MDHEN and CDR2 SYDVKM. The CDR3 runs 13 residues. V gave up 5 bases and J gave up 0 bases, with 7 bases separating them. The CDR3 is CASSLTMNTEAFF. The DNA of the CDR3 is TGTGCCAGCAGTCTGACTATGAACACTGAAGCTTTCTTT.

V gene TRBV6-5 combines with J gene TRBJ1-2; TRBD1 aligns across 7 bases. V was clipped by 7 bases and J by 8 bases; unmatched bases: 16. Germline CDR1 is MNHEY and CDR2 is SVGAGI. CDR3 length equals 15 residues. CDR3 residues: CASIDRVPGVVGYTF. The CDR3 bases are TGTGCCAGCATCGACAGGGTGCCGGGGGTGGTGGGCTACACCTTC.

The rearrangement links TRBV9 to TRBJ1-1, with TRBD1 matching over 7 bases. Germline CDR1 reads SGDLS; CDR2 reads YYNGEE. Losses at the gene ends were 3 bases for V and 2 bases for J; bases not matched to a gene: 4. This CDR3 has 14 residues. CDR3 sequence: CASSGRDSNTEAFF. The CDR3 DNA is TGTGCCAGCAGCGGCCGGGACAGCAACACTGAAGCTTTCTTT.

V is TRBV2 and J is TRBJ1-2; TRBD1 is a possible D gene (5 bases). This CDR3 is 13 amino acids long. Trimming removed 8 bases from V and 4 bases from J, with 14 bases in between. Per the germline V gene, CDR1 is SNHLY and CDR2 is FYNNEI. In DNA, the CDR3 is TGTGCCAGCCCCATTGAGGACACCTATGGCTACACCTTC. It is translated as CASPIEDTYGYTF.

The chain employs TRBV12-5 and TRBJ2-7, with TRBD2 matching over 7 bases. The CDR3 contains 14 residues. CDR1 is LGHNT, CDR2 FRNRAP, per germline. The V and J ends lost 1 base and 3 bases, in that order; junction bases with no gene match: 3. CDR3 region: CASGLGGGRYEQYF. DNA for the CDR3: TGTGCTAGTGGTTTGGGGGGGGGACGCTACGAGCAGTACTTC.